This T cell receptor beta chain was sequenced in a study of blood T cell repertoires in COVID-19. The CDR3 is 15 residues long. The germline V gene has CDR1 SGHTA and CDR2 FQGTGA. The J segment lost 4 bases and the V segment lost 1 base, leaving 6 bases of the junction unmatched. Data came from immunoSEQ multiplex PCR; TCRdb stores just in-frame clones and leaves some out. This table has 350,000 to 550,000 clones, 80% to 90% appearing once. The TCR was taken from a man aged 30 to 39 who had recovered from COVID-19. Material: PBMCs or T cells enriched from blood (not recorded which). The chain links TRBV7-3 to TRBJ2-5; 7 bases line up with TRBD2. This CDR3 reads CASSLRGGDGETQYF. CDR3 nucleotides: TGTGCCAGCAGCTTAAGGGGGGGAGATGGAGAGACCCAGTACTTC.